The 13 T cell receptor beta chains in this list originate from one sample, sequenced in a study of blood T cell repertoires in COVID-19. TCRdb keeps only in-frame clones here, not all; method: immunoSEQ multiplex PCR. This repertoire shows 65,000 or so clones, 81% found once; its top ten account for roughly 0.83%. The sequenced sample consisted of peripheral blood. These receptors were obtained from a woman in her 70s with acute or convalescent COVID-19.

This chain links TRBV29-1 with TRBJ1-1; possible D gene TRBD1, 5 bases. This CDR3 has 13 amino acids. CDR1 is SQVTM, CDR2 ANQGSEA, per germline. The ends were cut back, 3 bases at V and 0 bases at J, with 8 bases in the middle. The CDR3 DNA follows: TGCAGCGTTGATTGGGGCCTGAACACTGAAGCTTTCTTT. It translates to CSVDWGLNTEAFF.

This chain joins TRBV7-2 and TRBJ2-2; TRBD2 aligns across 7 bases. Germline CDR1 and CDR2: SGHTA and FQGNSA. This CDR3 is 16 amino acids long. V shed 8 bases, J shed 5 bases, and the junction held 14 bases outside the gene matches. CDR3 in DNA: TGTGCCAGCGGAAACGGGGCGGGAGCGGGGACCGGGGAGCTGTTTTTT. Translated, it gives CASGNGAGAGTGELFF.

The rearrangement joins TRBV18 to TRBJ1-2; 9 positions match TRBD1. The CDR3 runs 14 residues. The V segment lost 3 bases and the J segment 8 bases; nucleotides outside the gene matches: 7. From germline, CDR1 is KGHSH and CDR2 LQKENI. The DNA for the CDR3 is TGTGCCAGCTCACCCCAACAGGGGGCGGAGGGCTACACCTTC. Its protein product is CASSPQQGAEGYTF.

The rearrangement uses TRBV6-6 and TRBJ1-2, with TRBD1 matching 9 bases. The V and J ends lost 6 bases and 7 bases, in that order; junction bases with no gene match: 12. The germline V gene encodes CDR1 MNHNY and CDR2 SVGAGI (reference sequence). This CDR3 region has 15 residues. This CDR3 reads CASRPLQGARRGYTF. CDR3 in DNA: TGTGCCAGCAGGCCGCTACAGGGGGCGCGTCGTGGCTACACCTTC.

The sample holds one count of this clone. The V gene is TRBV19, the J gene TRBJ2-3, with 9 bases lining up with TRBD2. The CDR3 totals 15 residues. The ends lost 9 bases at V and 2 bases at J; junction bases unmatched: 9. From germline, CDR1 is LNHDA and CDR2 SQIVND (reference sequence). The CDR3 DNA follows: TGTGCCAGCCTCGGTGCGGGGGGGAACACAGATACGCAGTATTTT. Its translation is CASLGAGGNTDTQYF. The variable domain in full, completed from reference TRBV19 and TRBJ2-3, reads DGGITQSPKYLFRKEGQNVTLSCEQNLNHDAMYWYRQDPGQGLRLIYYSQIVNDFQKGDIAEGYSVSREKKESFPLTVTSAQKNPTAFYLCASLGAGGNTDTQYFGPGTRLTVL.

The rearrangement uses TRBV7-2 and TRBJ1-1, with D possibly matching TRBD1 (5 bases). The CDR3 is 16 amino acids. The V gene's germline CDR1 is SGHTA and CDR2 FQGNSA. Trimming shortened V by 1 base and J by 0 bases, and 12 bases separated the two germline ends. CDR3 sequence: CASSLGAGLVNTEAFF. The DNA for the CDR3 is TGTGCCAGCAGCTTAGGGGCAGGGTTGGTGAACACTGAAGCTTTCTTT.

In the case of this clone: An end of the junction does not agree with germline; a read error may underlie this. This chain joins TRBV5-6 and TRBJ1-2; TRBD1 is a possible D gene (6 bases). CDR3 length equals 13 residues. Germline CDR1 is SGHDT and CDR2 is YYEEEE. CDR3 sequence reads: CASSLDRNYGYTF. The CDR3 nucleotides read TGTGCCAGCAGTTTGGACAGAAACTATGGCTACACCTTC.

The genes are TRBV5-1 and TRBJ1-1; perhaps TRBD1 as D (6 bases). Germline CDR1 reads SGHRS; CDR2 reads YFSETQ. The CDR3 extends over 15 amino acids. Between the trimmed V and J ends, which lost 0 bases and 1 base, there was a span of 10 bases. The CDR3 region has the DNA TGCGCCAGCAGCTTGGCAGGGGCTGAGAACACTGAAGCTTTCTTT. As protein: CASSLAGAENTEAFF.

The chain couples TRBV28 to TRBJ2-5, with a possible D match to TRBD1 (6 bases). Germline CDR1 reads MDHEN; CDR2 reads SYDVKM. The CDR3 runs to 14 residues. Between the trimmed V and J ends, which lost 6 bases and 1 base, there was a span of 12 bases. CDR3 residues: CASSQQGPQETQYF. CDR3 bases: TGTGCCAGCAGCCAACAGGGACCCCAAGAGACCCAGTACTTC.

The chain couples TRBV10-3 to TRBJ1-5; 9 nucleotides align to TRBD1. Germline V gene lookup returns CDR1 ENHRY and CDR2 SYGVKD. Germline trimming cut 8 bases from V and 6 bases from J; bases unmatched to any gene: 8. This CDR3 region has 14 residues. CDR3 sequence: CAIGVDRGGQPQHF. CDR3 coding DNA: TGTGCCATCGGGGTGGACAGGGGCGGTCAGCCCCAGCATTTT.

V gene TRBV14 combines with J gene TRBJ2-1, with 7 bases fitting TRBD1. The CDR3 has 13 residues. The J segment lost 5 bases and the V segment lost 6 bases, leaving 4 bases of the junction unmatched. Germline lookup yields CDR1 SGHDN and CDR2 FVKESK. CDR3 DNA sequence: TGTGCCAGCAGAGGGGGCAGTCACAATGAGCAGTTCTTC. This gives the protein CASRGGSHNEQFF. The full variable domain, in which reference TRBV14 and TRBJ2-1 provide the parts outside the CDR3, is EAGVTQFPSHSVIEKGQTVTLRCDPISGHDNLYWYRRVMGKEIKFLLHFVKESKQDESGMPNNRFLAERTGGTYSTLKVQPAELEDSGVYFCASRGGSHNEQFFGPGTRLTVL.

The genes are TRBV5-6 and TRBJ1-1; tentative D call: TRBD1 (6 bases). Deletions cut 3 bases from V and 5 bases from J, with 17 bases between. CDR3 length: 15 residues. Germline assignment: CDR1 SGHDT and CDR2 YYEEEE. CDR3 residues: CASSSLRGRETEAFF. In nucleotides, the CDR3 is TGTGCCAGCAGCTCCTTGAGGGGGAGGGAGACTGAAGCTTTCTTT.

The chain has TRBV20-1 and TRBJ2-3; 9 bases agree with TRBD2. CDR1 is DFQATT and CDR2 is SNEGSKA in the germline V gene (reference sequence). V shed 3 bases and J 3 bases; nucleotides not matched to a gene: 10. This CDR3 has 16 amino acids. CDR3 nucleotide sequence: TGCAGTGCTAGTGAACCCGTGCGGGAGGGAACAGATACGCAGTATTTT. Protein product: CSASEPVREGTDTQYF.